The rows below give T cell receptor beta chains drawn from one sample of a study of molecular identifiers for immune sequencing clone quantification. TCRdb analysed the PCR reads with MiXCR anew, one entry per CDR3 protein. The table shows about 500,000 distinct CDR3 sequences, with over 20% occurring only once. Specimen: naive CD8+ T cells from blood, with Jurkat cell RNA spiked in. The receptors originated from a human donor in good health. Some libraries in this study had Jurkat cell RNA spiked in. The CDR3 runs from the conserved cysteine through the conserved F or W. Size tells how often a clone was seen (once, few, many) or the class of an expanded clone, and some rows leave it out.

j_gene: TRBJ2-7
v_gene: TRBV27
abundance: few
CDR3aa: CASSAGGHILLREQYF

j_gene: TRBJ2-5
v_gene: TRBV12-3/TRBV12-4
abundance: .
CDR3aa: CASSFVQQETQYF

j_gene: TRBJ2-2
v_gene: TRBV12-3/TRBV12-4
abundance: many
CDR3aa: CASRETGLGGTGELFF

j_gene: TRBJ2-1
v_gene: TRBV6-1
abundance: .
CDR3aa: CASSGGQGYYNEQFF

j_gene: TRBJ1-5
v_gene: TRBV19
abundance: few
CDR3aa: CASSEEGHQPQHF

j_gene: TRBJ1-4
v_gene: TRBV2
abundance: .
CDR3aa: CASSQIGTGVRWETNEKLFF

j_gene: TRBJ2-1
v_gene: TRBV4-1
abundance: many
CDR3aa: CASSPRRDYNEQFF

j_gene: TRBJ2-3
v_gene: TRBV5-1
abundance: .
CDR3aa: CASSLDRVPFADTQYF

j_gene: TRBJ1-5
v_gene: TRBV29-1
abundance: many
CDR3aa: CSVVWGNQPQHF

j_gene: TRBJ2-3
v_gene: TRBV4-3
abundance: many
CDR3aa: CASSQDKLSTDTQYF

j_gene: TRBJ1-2
v_gene: TRBV14
abundance: few
CDR3aa: CASSQGKGGPVYGYTF